This T cell receptor (beta chain) was recovered during a study of OX40 agonist ivuxolimab in advanced cancers. Study as a whole: Two cutaneous melanoma patients and one hepatocellular carcinoma patient, three in all, had partial responses.

The repertoire was sequenced with immunoSEQ multiplex PCR; TCRdb's copy has only in-frame clones and lacks some. This sample has 30,000 to 40,000 clones; roughly 82% occur once, and the top ten carry around 20%. CDR1 is SGHAT, CDR2 FQNNGV, per germline. With 8 bases removed from V and 5 bases from J, the gap between germline ends came to 15 bases. This CDR3 region has 13 residues. The receptor comes from an adult with an advanced solid tumor such as melanoma, head and neck, liver or kidney cancer. The material was CD4+ or CD8+ T cells sorted from blood, obtained in a trial of the OX40 agonist ivuxolimab. This chain uses TRBV11-2 with TRBJ1-2; D is undetermined. CDR3 residues: CASGMAQQYGYTF. As DNA, the CDR3 is TGTGCCAGCGGAATGGCACAGCAATATGGCTACACCTTC.